The subject of this entry is one TCR beta chain. This clone's antigen is unknown. No base-level quality is on record; no much larger clone is a single base apart. These data come from a study of cytomegalovirus exposure and HLA in healthy donors (dated by TCRdb to the late 2010s). With regard to the full study: An earlier analysis of some 600 of the donors reported about 260 Gb of sequence data and 90 million to 120 million unique TCR beta sequences obtained from roughly 170 million T cells. Of the approximately 370 genotyped donors, 75% to 85% were placed in the genetic ancestry cluster associated with self-reported Caucasian donors. Besides the first cohort of approximately 710 subjects, a separate validation cohort made up of over a hundred different subjects was used. The study was designed to test whether signatures of past pathogen exposure could be identified by cataloging public T cell receptors. HLA typing included class I and class II loci at four-digit resolution. In a later analysis, previously published TCR beta repertoires from hundreds of donors were re-analyzed and high-resolution HLA genotyping was added so that TCR occurrence patterns could be studied. In the later analysis, no new phenotypic data were used to find candidate immune exposures; instead, reliance was placed on TCR beta sequences and their occurrence across donors. In a later genetic analysis, genome-wide SNP genotypes for about 65% of the 666 donors were used, and that subset was treated as a discovery cohort. Every repertoire in the discovery cohort had been generated on one and the same sequencing platform. To decide whether each TCR beta V gene segment behaved as functional or pseudogenic, an earlier analysis of nearly 600 of the donors relied on high-throughput TCR beta sequencing. To predict cytomegalovirus infection status, the study combined high-throughput TCR immunosequencing, statistical association of individual TCRs with disease status, and machine learning. A few DR-DQ haplotypes were handled as single units for association and clustering because linkage in the cohort was strong. Donor age, sex, ethnicity and CMV serostatus were collected together with the repertoire data. Approximately 310 gigabases of sequencing data and roughly 90 million unique TCR sequences were included in an early release covering 550 to 800 HLA-typed donors. Among 398 genotyped donors of the cohort, an average of roughly 230,000 unique TCR beta nucleotide sequences was sequenced per donor, of which about 18% were non-productive. Using immunosequencing, the study profiled T cell repertoires from roughly 650 subjects and related those repertoires to cytomegalovirus serostatus. Typing coverage varied by locus: roughly 620-640 donors for A, B, C, DRB1 and DQB1; more than 500 for DQA1; about 570 for DPA1; approximately 450 for DPB1.

In total, about 650 healthy bone marrow donors made up the cohort. All cohort members were sampled while nominally healthy, although unrecorded immune exposures were likely present. The donor tested CMV seropositive, placing the donor among the 290 or so seropositive members of the cohort. Each donor provided a peripheral blood sample, and peripheral blood mononuclear cells were used for TCR beta sequencing. Genomic DNA extraction from the blood cell samples was performed with the Qiagen DNeasy Blood Extraction Kit. The germline V end is reduced by 3 bases and the J end by 3 bases; junction bases left unmatched: 7. Taken from the germline V gene, the CDR1 and CDR2 loops are SGHRS and YFSETQ. The CDR3 sequence holds 16 residues, the cysteine and phenylalanine included. Of all the DNA, just the CDR3 is kept, 48 bases in frame from base 1. Libraries were constructed by the immunoSEQ multiplex PCR assay. For the multiplex PCR, a mixture combining 60 forward primers for TCR Vbeta segments and 13 reverse primers for TCR Jbeta segments was used. A multiplex PCR assay on genomic DNA amplified the CDR3 region of rearranged TCR beta genes. The Illumina HiSeq System was used to sequence the amplified TCR beta libraries as 87-base-pair reads. In the original analysis: In a later analysis, 80 million or so unique TCR beta chains were counted across the 650 to 750 repertoires, and roughly 9.9 million of these chains were shared by at least two donors. Raw reads were error-corrected and collapsed into unique sequences with a nearest-neighbor algorithm that merged closely related sequences to remove PCR and sequencing errors. CDR3 sequences were aligned to IMGT reference sequences to assign V, D and J gene segments. For a sequence to be retained, at least a six-nucleotide match to both a V gene segment and a J gene segment was required. A rearrangement was called productive if the CDR3 had no stop codons and remained in frame with V and J, and every other rearrangement was called non-productive. CDR3 was defined by IMGT convention, running from the second conserved V-encoded cysteine to the conserved J-encoded phenylalanine. In an earlier analysis of around 600 of the donors, sequences lacking an unambiguous match to a single V gene segment were excluded. An earlier analysis of almost 600 of the donors classified V segments as functional when productive rearrangements were above 56.7% and as segregating when the standard deviation between donors was above 5%. A statistical classification framework was built to diagnose cytomegalovirus status from the catalog of TCR beta chain sequences. In a later analysis, V and J genes were assigned by comparing TCR nucleotide sequences against IMGT/GENE-DB human TR gene sequences. In a later analysis, CDR3 sequences and most-parsimonious VDJ recombination scenarios were assigned using the TCRdist pipeline. A later analysis defined each TCR beta chain by its CDR3 amino acid sequence plus V-gene family, and excluded reads lacking a unique V-gene family. To address suspected cross-contamination and a sequencing artifact, a later analysis removed 450 to 700 highly shared, low-generation-probability nucleotide sequences. A later analysis calculated a clonal expansion index for each public chain from normalized within-repertoire ranks of inferred template counts. A later analysis computed generation probabilities with a VDJ recombination model fitted to out-of-frame rearrangements, and checked the results against IGoR. Hypergeometric tests were used in a later analysis to score TCR-TCR, TCR-HLA and TCR-CMV co-occurrence, with a repertoire-size bias correction applied to the TCR pairs. A later analysis estimated false discovery rates by permuting HLA or CMV assignments 20 times. In a later analysis, co-occurring TCRs were grouped using DBSCAN, with TCRdist sequence similarity added in when clustering inside HLA-allele-positive subsets. Repertoires with fewer than 30,000 or more than 120,000 public chains were left out of co-occurrence clustering, as were several repertoires with anomalous nucleotide sharing. TCRdb obtained this table from immuneACCESS and retained in-frame rearrangements with V and J assigned. These tables miss some clones; where compared with another copy, unresolved V genes account for less than half of the shortfall, and the remainder is unexplained. The V and J calls and clone size come from that table; D and trimming were worked out from the DNA. In all, the sample holds 200,000 or so clones, and approximately 80% of those were seen once. Around 6.1% of the sample belongs to the ten largest clones.

Study-level results and caveats: Cytomegalovirus status was reported to be diagnosed by the classifier with high specificity and sensitivity in both the original and validation cohorts. A later analysis associated about 18,000 TCR beta sequences with specific HLA alleles at a false discovery rate of 0.05. For the cohort, immune exposure information was limited to CMV serostatus. Sequencing depth was assumed to be roughly uniform across donors in the presence/absence analyses, though that assumption may not hold. An association between a missense DCLRE1C variant and V-gene and J-gene trimming of TCR beta chains was found in a later genetic analysis and replicated in an independent cohort. A later analysis found that HLA-associated TCR beta chains were more clonally expanded and had lower generation probabilities than equally common non-associated chains. Linkage disequilibrium might explain the correlated functional status among segregating V segments, but an unknown experimental factor could not be ruled out. Only TCR beta chains were sequenced in this cohort, and the absence of alpha or paired-chain data limited detectable features. Across donors, most TCR sequences were observed very rarely, whereas some public TCRs were present in many individuals. A cluster of highly shared sequence variants was judged likely to represent a technical artifact of the sequencing pipeline. A further reported finding was that TCR beta sequences accurately predicted the HLA-A and HLA-B alleles for most subjects in the first cohort. The study gave a list of 150 to 200 TCR beta chains associated with cytomegalovirus. A later genetic analysis reported fewer N-insertions in productive TCRs among donors in an Asian-associated ancestry cluster than the roughly 700-donor mean. When HLA alleles, especially DR and DQ, strongly co-occurred, attributing TCR associations to individual alleles was difficult. Three of the identified cytomegalovirus-associated TCR beta chains were confirmed in vitro to be specific for cytomegalovirus antigens. The earlier analysis of 587 of the donors excluded 15 to 20 rarely observed V segments, including chromosome 9 orphons, because counts were too low. According to a later analysis, parvovirus B19, influenza, CMV and Epstein-Barr virus appeared linked to several top co-occurrence clusters. In a later analysis, the rate of TCR association differed among HLA loci, with DRB1 alleles having the most associated TCRs and HLA-C alleles having the fewest. According to the authors, the approach could potentially be generalized to other disease states and immunological phenotypes. Some IMGT-functional V segments, including TRBV6-2 and TRBV6-3, could not be distinguished by the 87-base-pair reads and were therefore excluded. Because HLA typing was unavailable for some donors at each locus, only the typed subset was used in association tests. A later analysis found that most CMV-associated TCR beta chains appeared HLA-restricted, with HLA associations seemingly driven largely by CMV exposure. An earlier analysis of around 600 of the donors showed that most TCR beta V segments appeared in productive rearrangements either about 87% or about 30% of the time, which broadly matched IMGT annotations.

The clonotype originates from a woman under 40 in good health and CMV-seropositive. The receptor chain draws on TRBV5-1 and TRBJ2-7; TRBD2 fits 12 bases in the junction. Material for sequencing was PBMCs. The encoded CDR3 is CASSSGLLAGGYEQYF. The base sequence is TGCGCCAGCAGCTCCGGATTACTAGCGGGGGGCTACGAGCAGTACTTC.